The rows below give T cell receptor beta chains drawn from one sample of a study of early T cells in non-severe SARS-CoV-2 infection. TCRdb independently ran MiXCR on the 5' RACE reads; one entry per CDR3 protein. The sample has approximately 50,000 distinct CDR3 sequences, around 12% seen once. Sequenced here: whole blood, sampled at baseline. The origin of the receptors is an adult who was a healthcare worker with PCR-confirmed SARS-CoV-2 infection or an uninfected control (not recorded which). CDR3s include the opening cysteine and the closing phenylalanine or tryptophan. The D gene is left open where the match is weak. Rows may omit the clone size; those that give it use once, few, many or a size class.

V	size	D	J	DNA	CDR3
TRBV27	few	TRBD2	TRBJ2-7	TGTGCCAGCAGTCAAGGACTAGCGGGAGTAGGGGGTCTCTACGAGCAGTACTTC	CASSQGLAGVGGLYEQYF
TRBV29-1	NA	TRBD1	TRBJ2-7	TGCAGCGTGAACCGGGACAGTCCACCTTACGAGCAGTACTTC	CSVNRDSPPYEQYF
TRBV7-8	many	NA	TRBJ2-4	TGTGCCAGCAGCTTAGTTGAGACACATGACATTCAGTACTTC	CASSLVETHDIQYF
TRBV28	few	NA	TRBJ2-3	TGTGCCAGCGGACAGAGCACAGATACGCAGTATTTT	CASGQSTDTQYF
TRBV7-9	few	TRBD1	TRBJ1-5	TGTGCCAGCAGCCCCGGGACAGGCAATCAGCCCCAGCATTTT	CASSPGTGNQPQHF
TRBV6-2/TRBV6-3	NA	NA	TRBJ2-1	TGTGCCAGCAGCAGGTATGGAGAATTCTACAATGAGCAGTTCTTC	CASSRYGEFYNEQFF
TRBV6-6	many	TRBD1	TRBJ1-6	TGTGCCAGCAGTTACAGGGACAGCTATAATTCACCCCTCCACTTT	CASSYRDSYNSPLHF
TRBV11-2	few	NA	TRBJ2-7	TGTGCCAGCAGCTTAGAACGGGGAGGAGCGTACGAGCAGTACTTC	CASSLERGGAYEQYF
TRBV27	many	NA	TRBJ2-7	TGTGCCAGCAGTTTATGGTCCCCGGGACACCGGAATGGCGAGCAGTACTTC	CASSLWSPGHRNGEQYF
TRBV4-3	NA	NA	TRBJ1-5	TGCGCCAGCAGCCAAGACAGAACTCAGCCCCAGCATTTT	CASSQDRTQPQHF
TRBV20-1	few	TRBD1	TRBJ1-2	TGCAGTGCGAGGGGACAGGGGGTAGGCTATGGCTACACCTTC	CSARGQGVGYGYTF
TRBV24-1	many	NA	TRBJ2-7	TGTGCCACCAGTGATTTGAAGGCTCGGCAGTCCTACGAGCAGTACTTC	CATSDLKARQSYEQYF
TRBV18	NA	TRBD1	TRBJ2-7	TGTGCCAGCTCACCACCTGGGACAGGGTCCTACGAGCAGTACTTC	CASSPPGTGSYEQYF
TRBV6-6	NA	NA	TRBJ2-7	TGTGCCAGCAGTAGCGGTGCCTACGAGCAGTACTTC	CASSSGAYEQYF
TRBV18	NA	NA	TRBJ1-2	TGTGCCAGCTCACCCCTGACAGTAAAGTCCCTACCTATCGGCTACACCTTC	CASSPLTVKSLPIGYTF
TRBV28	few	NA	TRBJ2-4	TGTGCCAGCAGCCGGGACCTAATTAACAGCATTCAGTACTTC	CASSRDLINSIQYF